The 7 T cell receptor beta chains given below trace back to one sample, sequenced in a study of T cells after yellow fever vaccination. TCRdb re-derived calls from the 5' RACE reads in MiXCR, one entry per CDR3 protein. The sample consists of some 600,000 distinct CDR3 sequences, about a sixth of them appearing once. Here the sequenced sample was PBMCs, taken 4 to 6 days after the first yellow fever vaccination. Receptors were obtained from a man aged 18-30 years who received the YFV17D yellow fever vaccine.

The chain recombines TRBV12-3 or TRBV12-4 with TRBJ1-1; D gene unclear. The ends were cut back, 5 bases at V and 3 bases at J, with 7 bases in the middle. The CDR3 has 12 amino acids. The CDR3 bases are TGTGCCAGCAGTAGACGGTACACTGAAGCTTTCTTT. Protein product: CASSRRYTEAFF.

The rearrangement links TRBV4-1 to TRBJ1-2; 11 bases are a match to TRBD1. This CDR3 region has 16 residues. Germline-derived CDR1 and CDR2 are MGHRA and YSYEKL. V gave up 3 bases and J gave up 7 bases; unmatched junction bases: 10. The CDR3 DNA is TGCGCCAGCAGCCAGGGACAGGGGGTGTCATCGGTTGGCTACACCTTC. Amino acids: CASSQGQGVSSVGYTF.

This chain connects TRBV7-9 to TRBJ1-1, with D uncertain. V lost 5 bases and J lost 5, with 15 bases in between. The V gene's germline CDR1 is SEHNR and CDR2 FQNEAQ (reference sequence). CDR3 length equals 14 residues. The CDR3 spells CASSPALGRTEAFF. Here the CDR3 DNA reads TGTGCCAGCAGCCCCGCTTTGGGTCGAACTGAAGCTTTCTTT.

The rearrangement links TRBV19 to TRBJ2-5, with TRBD2 as a possible D gene (6 bases). Germline V gene data show CDR1 as LNHDA and CDR2 as SQIVND (reference sequence). The CDR3 totals 13 residues. The ends were cut back, 6 bases at V and 1 base at J, with 9 bases in the middle. The DNA of the CDR3 is TGTGCCAGTAGGGACTACACCCAAGAGACCCAGTACTTC. Translating gives CASRDYTQETQYF.

V usage is TRBV12-3 or TRBV12-4 and J usage is TRBJ2-7; 8 bases are shared with TRBD1. The CDR3 spans 12 residues. J gave up 6 bases and V 6 bases, and 4 bases lay outside the gene matches. CDR3 DNA: TGTGCCAGCAGCCCCCAGGGGGCCGAGCAGTACTTC. It translates to CASSPQGAEQYF.

This clonotype was observed many times. V usage is TRBV4-1 and J usage is TRBJ2-2; perhaps TRBD2 as D (6 bases). The germline V gene has CDR1 MGHRA and CDR2 YSYEKL. The length of the CDR3 is 15 residues. Trimming took off 5 bases at V and 5 bases at J, with 15 bases between the two ends. The CDR3 DNA reads as TGCGCCAGCAGCTCCCCCGGGGGTGGAACCGGGGAGCTGTTTTTT. It specifies CASSSPGGGTGELFF.

The rearrangement uses TRBV4-1 and TRBJ1-2, with D perhaps TRBD1 (5 bases). CDR1 and CDR2 (germline): MGHRA, YSYEKL. The CDR3 has 15 amino acids. V was clipped by 4 bases and J by 7 bases, with 19 bases between them. The CDR3 loop reads CASSRNGDSLSGYTF. The CDR3 DNA follows: TGCGCCAGCAGCCGAAATGGAGACAGCCTCTCTGGCTACACCTTC.